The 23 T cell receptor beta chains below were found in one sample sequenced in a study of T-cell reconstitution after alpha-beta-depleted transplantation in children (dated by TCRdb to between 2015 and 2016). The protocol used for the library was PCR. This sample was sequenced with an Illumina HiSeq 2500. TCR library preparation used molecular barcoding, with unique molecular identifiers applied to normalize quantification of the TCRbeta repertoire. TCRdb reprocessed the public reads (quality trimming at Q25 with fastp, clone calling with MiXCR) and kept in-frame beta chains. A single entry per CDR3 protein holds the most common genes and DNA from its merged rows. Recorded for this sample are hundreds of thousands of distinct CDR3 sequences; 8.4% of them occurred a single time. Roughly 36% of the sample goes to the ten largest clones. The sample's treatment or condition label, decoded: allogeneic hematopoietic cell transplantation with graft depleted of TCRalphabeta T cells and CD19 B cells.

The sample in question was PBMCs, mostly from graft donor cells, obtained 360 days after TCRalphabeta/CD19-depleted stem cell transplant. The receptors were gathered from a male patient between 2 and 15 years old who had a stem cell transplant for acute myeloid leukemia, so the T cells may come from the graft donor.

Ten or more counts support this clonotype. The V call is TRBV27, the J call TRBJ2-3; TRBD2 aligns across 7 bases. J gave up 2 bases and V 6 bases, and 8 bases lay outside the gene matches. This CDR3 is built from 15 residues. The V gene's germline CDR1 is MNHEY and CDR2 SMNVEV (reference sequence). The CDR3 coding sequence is TGTGCCAGCAGGCATCTAGCGGAGTACACAGATACGCAGTATTTT. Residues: CASRHLAEYTDTQYF.

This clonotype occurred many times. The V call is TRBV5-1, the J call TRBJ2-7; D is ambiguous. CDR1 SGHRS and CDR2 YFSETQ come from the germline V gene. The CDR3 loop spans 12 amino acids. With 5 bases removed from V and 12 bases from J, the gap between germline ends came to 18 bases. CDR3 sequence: CASREGLRAWYF. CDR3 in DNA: TGCGCCAGCAGGGAAGGTCTACGAGCGTGGTACTTC.

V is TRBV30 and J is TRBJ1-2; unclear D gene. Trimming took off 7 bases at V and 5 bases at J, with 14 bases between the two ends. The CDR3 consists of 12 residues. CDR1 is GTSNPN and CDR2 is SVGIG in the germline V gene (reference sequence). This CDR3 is CASRALGYGYTF. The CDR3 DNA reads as TGTGCCTCTAGGGCCTTGGGGTATGGCTACACCTTC.

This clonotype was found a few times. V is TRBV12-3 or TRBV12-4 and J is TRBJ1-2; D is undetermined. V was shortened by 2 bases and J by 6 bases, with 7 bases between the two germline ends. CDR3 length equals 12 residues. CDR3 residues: CASSLLENGYTF. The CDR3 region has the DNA TGTGCCAGCAGTTTACTGGAAAATGGCTACACCTTC.

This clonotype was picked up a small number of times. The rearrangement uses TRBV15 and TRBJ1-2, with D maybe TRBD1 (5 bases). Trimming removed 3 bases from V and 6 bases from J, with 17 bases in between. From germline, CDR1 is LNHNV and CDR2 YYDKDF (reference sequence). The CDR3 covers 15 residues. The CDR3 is CATSSLKGEGDGYTF. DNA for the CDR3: TGTGCCACCAGCAGTCTCAAAGGGGAAGGTGATGGCTACACCTTC.

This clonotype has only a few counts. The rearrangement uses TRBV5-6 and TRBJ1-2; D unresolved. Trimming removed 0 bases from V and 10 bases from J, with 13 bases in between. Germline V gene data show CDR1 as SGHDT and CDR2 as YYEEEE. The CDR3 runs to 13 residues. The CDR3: CASSLVQEEDYTF. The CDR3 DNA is TGTGCCAGCAGCTTGGTTCAGGAGGAAGACTACACCTTC.

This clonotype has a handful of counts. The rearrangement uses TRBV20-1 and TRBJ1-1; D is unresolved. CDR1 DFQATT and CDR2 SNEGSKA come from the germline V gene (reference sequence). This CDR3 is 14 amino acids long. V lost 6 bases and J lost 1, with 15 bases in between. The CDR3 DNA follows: TGCAGTGCCACGCAGGCCGTTGGGAACACTGAAGCTTTCTTT. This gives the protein CSATQAVGNTEAFF.

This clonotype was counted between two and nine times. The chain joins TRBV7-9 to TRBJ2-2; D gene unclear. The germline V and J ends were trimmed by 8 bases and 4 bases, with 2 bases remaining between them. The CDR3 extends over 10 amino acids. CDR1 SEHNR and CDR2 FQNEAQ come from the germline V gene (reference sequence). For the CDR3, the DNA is TGTGCCAGCGGCACCGGGGAGCTGTTTTTT. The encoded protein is CASGTGELFF.

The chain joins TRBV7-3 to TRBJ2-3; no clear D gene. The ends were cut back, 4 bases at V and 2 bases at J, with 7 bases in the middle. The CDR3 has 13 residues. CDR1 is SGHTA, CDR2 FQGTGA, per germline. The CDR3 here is CASSSMFTDTQYF. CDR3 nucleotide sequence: TGTGCCAGCAGCTCAATGTTCACAGATACGCAGTATTTT.

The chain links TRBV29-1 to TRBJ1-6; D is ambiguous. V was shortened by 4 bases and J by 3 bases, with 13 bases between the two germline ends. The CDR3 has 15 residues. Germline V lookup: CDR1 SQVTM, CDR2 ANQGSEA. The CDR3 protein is CSVVYGPFYNSPLHF. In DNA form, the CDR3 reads TGCAGCGTTGTATACGGGCCTTTCTATAATTCACCCCTCCACTTT.

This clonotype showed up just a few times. CDR3 region: CASSHGNEQFF. The CDR3 DNA reads as TGTGCCAGCAGCCATGGCAATGAGCAGTTCTTC. The V gene is TRBV3-1, the J gene TRBJ2-1; D is unresolved. CDR1 LGHDT and CDR2 YNNKEL come from the germline V gene (reference sequence). There are 11 residues in the CDR3. Trimming removed 3 bases at V and 6 bases at J, with 3 bases between.

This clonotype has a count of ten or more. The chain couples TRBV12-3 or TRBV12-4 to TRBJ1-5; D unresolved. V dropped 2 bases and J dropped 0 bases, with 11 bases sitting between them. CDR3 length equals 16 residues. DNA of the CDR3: TGTGCCAGCAGTTTACGGTTAATTGATAGCAATCAGCCCCAGCATTTT. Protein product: CASSLRLIDSNQPQHF.

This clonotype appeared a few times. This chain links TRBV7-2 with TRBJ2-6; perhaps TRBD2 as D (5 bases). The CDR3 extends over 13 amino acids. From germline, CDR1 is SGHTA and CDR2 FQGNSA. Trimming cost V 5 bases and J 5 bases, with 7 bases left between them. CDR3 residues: CASSEGRANVLTF. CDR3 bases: TGTGCCAGCAGCGAGGGTAGGGCCAACGTCCTGACTTTC.

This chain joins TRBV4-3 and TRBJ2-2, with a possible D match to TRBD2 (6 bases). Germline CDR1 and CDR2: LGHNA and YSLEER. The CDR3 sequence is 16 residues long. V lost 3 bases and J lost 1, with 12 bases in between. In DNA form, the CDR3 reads TGCGCCAGCAGCCACTTCGGGACTGTGAACACCGGGGAGCTGTTTTTT. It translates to CASSHFGTVNTGELFF.

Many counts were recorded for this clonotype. CDR3 nucleotide sequence: TGCAGCGTTAGCCGGGACGGGGGGACCTACGAGCAGTACTTC. This translates into CSVSRDGGTYEQYF. The rearrangement links TRBV29-1 to TRBJ2-7; 7 nucleotides align to TRBD2. Germline CDR1 SQVTM, CDR2 ANQGSEA. V lost 5 bases to trimming and J lost 2 bases; unmatched junction nucleotides: 9. The CDR3 has 14 residues.

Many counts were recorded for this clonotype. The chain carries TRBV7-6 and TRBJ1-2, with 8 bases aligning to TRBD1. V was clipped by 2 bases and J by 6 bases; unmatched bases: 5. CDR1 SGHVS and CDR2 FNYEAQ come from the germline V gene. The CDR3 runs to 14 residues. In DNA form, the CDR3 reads TGTGCCAGCAGCTTAAGACAGGGGTACGATGGCTACACCTTC. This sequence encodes CASSLRQGYDGYTF.

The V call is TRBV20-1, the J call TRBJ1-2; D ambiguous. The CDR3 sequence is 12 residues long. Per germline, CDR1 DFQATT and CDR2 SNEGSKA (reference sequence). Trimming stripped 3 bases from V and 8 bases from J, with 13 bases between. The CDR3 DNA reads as TGCAGTGCTAGTATTCACCCTTGGGGCTACACCTTC. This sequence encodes CSASIHPWGYTF.

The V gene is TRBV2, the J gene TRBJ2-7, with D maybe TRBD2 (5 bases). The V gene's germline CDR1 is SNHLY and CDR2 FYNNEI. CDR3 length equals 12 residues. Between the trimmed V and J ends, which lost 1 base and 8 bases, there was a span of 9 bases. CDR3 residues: CASSEGASKQYF. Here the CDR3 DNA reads TGTGCCAGCAGTGAAGGGGCTAGCAAGCAGTACTTC.

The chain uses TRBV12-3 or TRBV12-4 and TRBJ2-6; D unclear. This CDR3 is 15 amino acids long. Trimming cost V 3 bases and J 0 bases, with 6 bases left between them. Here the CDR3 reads CASSFQCSGANVLTF. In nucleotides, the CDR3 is TGTGCCAGCAGTTTCCAGTGCTCTGGGGCCAACGTCCTGACTTTC.

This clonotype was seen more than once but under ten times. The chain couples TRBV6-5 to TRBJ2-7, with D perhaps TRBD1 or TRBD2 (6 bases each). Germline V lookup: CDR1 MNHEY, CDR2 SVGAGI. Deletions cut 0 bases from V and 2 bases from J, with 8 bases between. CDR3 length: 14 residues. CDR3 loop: CASSYSGGPYEQYF. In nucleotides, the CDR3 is TGTGCCAGCAGTTACTCAGGGGGGCCCTACGAGCAGTACTTC.

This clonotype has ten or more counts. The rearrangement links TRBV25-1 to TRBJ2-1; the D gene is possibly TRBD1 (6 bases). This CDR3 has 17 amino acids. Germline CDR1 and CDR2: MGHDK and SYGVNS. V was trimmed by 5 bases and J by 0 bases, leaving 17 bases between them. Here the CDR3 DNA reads TGTGCCAGCAGTTCTCAGACAGGTCTGAGCTCCTACAATGAGCAGTTCTTC. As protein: CASSSQTGLSSYNEQFF.

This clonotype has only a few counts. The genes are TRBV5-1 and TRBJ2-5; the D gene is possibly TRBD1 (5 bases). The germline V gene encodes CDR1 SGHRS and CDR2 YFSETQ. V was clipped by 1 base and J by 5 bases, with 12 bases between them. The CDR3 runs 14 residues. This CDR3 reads CASSLLVGLETQYF. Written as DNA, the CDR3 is TGCGCCAGCAGCTTGTTGGTGGGGCTGGAGACCCAGTACTTC.

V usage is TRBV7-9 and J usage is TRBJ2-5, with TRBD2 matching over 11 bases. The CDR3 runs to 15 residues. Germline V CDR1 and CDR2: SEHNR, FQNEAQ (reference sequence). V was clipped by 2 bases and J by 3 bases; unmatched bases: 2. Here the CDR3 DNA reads TGTGCCAGCAGCTTAACGGGACTAGCGGAAGAGACCCAGTACTTC. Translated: CASSLTGLAEETQYF.